This T cell receptor beta chain was identified in a study of cytomegalovirus exposure and HLA in healthy donors. Study-level points and caveats: It was taken for granted in presence/absence analyses that sequencing depth across donors was roughly uniform.

Primers for the PCR totalled 60 Vbeta and 13 Jbeta. Generated by immunoSEQ multiplex PCR, the TCRdb table keeps only in-frame clones and is missing some. Of under 200,000 clones listed, about 70% were seen once; the top ten hold approximately 4.5%. This CDR3 is 14 amino acids long. CDR1 and CDR2 (germline): MGHRA, YSYEKL. V lost 1 base to trimming and J lost 3 bases, with 9 bases between them. Points on this clone: Its antigen is still unknown.

The chain carries TRBV4-1 and TRBJ1-1; maybe TRBD1 (6 bases). The receptor comes from a woman aged 18-35 years in good health and CMV-seropositive. The specimen was PBMCs. CDR3 sequence: CASSQGQAYTEAFF. As DNA, the CDR3 is TGCGCCAGCAGCCAAGGACAGGCGTACACTGAAGCTTTCTTT.